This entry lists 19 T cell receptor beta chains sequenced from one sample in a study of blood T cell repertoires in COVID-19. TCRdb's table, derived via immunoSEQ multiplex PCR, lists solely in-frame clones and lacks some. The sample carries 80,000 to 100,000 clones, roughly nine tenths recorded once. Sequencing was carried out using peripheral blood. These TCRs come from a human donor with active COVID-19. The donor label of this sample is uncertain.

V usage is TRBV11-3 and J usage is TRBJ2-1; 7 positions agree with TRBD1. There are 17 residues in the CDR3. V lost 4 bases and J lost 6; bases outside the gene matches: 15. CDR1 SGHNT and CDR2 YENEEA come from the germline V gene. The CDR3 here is CASSSQSGTDLSNEQFF. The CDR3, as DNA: TGTGCCAGCAGCTCCCAATCAGGGACAGATCTCTCCAATGAGCAGTTCTTC.

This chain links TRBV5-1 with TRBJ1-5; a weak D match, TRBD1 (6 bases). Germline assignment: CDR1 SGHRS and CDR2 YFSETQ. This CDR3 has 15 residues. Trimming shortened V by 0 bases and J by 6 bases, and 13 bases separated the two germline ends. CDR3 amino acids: CASSLESGVSQPQHF. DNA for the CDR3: TGCGCCAGCAGCTTGGAGTCAGGGGTAAGTCAGCCCCAGCATTTT.

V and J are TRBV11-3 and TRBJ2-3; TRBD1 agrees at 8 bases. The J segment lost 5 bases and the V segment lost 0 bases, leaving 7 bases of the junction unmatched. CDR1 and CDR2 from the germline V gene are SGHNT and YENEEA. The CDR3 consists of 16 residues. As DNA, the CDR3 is TGTGCCAGCAGCTTAGATCTTACAGGGACAGGAGATACGCAGTATTTT. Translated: CASSLDLTGTGDTQYF.

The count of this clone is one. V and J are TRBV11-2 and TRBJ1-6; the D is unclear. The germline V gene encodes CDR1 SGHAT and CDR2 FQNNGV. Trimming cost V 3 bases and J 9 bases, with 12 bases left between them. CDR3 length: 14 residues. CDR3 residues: CASSFSLAGSPLHF. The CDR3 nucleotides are TGTGCCAGCAGCTTCTCGTTAGCCGGTTCACCCCTCCACTTT.

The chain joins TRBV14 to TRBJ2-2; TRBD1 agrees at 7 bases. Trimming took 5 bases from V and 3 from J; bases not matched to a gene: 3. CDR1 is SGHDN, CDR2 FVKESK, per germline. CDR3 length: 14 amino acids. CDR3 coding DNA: TGTGCCAGCAGCAAGGACAGGTACACCGGGGAGCTGTTTTTT. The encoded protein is CASSKDRYTGELFF.

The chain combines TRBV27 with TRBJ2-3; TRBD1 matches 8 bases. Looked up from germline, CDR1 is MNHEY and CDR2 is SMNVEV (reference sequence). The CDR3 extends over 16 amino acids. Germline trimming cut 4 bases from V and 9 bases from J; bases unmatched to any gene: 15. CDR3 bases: TGTGCCAGCAGTTCGCTACCCGGGACAGGTGCCCCCACGCAGTATTTT. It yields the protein CASSSLPGTGAPTQYF.

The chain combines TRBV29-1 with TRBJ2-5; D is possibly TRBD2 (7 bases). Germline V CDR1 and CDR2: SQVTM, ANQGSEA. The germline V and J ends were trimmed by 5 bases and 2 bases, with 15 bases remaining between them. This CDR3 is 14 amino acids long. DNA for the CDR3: TGCAGCGTTCGCGGAGGGGGGGGACAAGAGACCCAGTACTTC. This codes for CSVRGGGGQETQYF.

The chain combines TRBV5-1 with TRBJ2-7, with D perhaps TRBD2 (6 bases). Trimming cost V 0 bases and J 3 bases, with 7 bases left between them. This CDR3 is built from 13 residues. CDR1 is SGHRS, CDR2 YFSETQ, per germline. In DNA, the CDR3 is TGCGCCAGCAGCTTGGACGGGAGCTACGAGCAGTACTTC. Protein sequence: CASSLDGSYEQYF.

The CDR3: CASSLVSGGNTIYF. CDR3 coding DNA: TGTGCCAGCAGCTTAGTATCCGGGGGAAACACCATATATTTT. The V call is TRBV7-8, the J call TRBJ1-3; no firm D call. Trimming cost V 1 base and J 4 bases, with 8 bases left between them. The CDR3 spans 14 residues. From germline, CDR1 is SGHVS and CDR2 FQNEAQ. The entire variable domain, with the rest obtained from reference TRBV7-8 and TRBJ1-3, is as follows: GAGVSQSPRYKVAKRGQDVALRCDPISGHVSLFWYQQALGQGPEFLTYFQNEAQLDKSGLPSDRFFAERPEGSVSTLKIQRTQQEDSAVYLCASSLVSGGNTIYFGEGSWLTVV.

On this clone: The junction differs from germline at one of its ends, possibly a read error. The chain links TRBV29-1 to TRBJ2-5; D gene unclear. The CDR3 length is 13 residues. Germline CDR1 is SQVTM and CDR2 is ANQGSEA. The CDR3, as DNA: TGCAGCTACCGCCTAGGCGCCAAAGACACCCAGTACTTC. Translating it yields CSYRLGAKDTQYF.

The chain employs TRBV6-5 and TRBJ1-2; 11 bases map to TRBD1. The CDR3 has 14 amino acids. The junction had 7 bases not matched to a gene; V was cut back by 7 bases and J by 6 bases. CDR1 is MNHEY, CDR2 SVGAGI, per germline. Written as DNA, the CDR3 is TGTGCCAGCACTAAAGGACAGGGGGCTGATGGCTACACCTTC. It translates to CASTKGQGADGYTF.

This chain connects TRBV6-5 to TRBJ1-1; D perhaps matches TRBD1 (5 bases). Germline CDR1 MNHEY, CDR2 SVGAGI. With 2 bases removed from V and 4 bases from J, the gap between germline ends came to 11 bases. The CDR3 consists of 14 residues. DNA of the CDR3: TGTGCCAGCAGTTACGAGACGGGGGTCACTGAAGCTTTCTTT. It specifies CASSYETGVTEAFF.

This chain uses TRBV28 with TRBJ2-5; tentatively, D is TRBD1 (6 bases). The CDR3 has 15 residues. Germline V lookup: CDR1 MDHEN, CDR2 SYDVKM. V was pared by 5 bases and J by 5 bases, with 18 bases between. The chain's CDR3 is CASSQGTTRRETQYF. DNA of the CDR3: TGTGCCAGCAGTCAGGGGACCACCCGGAGGGAGACCCAGTACTTC.

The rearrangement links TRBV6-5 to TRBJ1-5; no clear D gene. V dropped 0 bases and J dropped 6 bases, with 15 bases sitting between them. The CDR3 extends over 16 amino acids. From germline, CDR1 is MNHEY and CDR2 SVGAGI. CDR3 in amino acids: CASSYSRQFVGQPQHF. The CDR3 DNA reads TGTGCCAGCAGTTACTCGAGGCAATTTGTGGGTCAGCCCCAGCATTTT.

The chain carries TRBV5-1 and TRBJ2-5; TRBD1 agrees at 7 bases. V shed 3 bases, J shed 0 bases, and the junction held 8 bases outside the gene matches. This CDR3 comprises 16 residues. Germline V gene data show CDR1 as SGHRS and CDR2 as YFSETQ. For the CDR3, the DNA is TGCGCCAGCAGCTATGAGAGGGGACAGTACCAAGAGACCCAGTACTTC. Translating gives CASSYERGQYQETQYF.

CDR3 coding DNA: TGTGCCAGCAGCGTAGGTGTTGGGGACAGGACCGATATAGGCTACACCTTC. Translating it yields CASSVGVGDRTDIGYTF. This chain joins TRBV9 and TRBJ1-2; TRBD1 agrees at 8 bases. CDR1 SGDLS and CDR2 YYNGEE come from the germline V gene. The CDR3 consists of 17 residues. Trimming removed 0 bases from V and 8 bases from J; junction bases left unmatched: 15.

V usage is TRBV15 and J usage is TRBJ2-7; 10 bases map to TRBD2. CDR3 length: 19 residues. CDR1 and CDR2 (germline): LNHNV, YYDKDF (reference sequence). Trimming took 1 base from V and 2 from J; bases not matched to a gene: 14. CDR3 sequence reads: CATSRVWSSGGLPTYEQYF. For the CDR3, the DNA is TGTGCCACCAGCAGAGTCTGGAGTAGCGGGGGGTTACCTACCTACGAGCAGTACTTC.

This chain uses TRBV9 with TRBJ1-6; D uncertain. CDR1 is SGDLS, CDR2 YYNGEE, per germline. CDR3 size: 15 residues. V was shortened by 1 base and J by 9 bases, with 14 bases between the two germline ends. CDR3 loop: CASSVNPGLLSPLHF. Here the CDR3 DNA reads TGTGCCAGCAGCGTAAATCCAGGCCTGCTTTCACCCCTCCACTTT.

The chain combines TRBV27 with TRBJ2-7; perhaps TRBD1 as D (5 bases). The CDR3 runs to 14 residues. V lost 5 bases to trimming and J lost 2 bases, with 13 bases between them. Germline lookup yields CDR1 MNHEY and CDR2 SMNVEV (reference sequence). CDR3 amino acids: CASSRQTLPYEQYF. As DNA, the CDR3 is TGTGCCAGCAGTAGACAGACCCTACCCTACGAGCAGTACTTC.